This TCR beta chain was recovered during a study of blood T cell repertoires in COVID-19. Methods used by the authors: Nucleated cell number was recorded as an estimate derived from reference gene primer amplification. Method: immunoSEQ multiplex PCR; TCRdb's copy keeps in-frame clones and lacks some. V and J calls and clone size are those listed in that table; D and trimming were worked out from the DNA. In the table there are 45,000 or so clones, around 87% of which are singletons. Sequenced: peripheral blood. The clonotype was recovered from a man in his forties with active COVID-19.

CDR3 amino acids: CASSRNDRNTEAFF. The CDR3 nucleotides are TGTGCCAGCAGTCGAAACGACAGGAACACTGAAGCTTTCTTT. This chain uses TRBV6-5 with TRBJ1-1; D is perhaps TRBD1 (5 bases). Trimming took 5 bases from V and 1 from J, leaving 11 bases between them. CDR1 MNHEY and CDR2 SVGAGI come from the germline V gene. The CDR3 is 14 residues long.